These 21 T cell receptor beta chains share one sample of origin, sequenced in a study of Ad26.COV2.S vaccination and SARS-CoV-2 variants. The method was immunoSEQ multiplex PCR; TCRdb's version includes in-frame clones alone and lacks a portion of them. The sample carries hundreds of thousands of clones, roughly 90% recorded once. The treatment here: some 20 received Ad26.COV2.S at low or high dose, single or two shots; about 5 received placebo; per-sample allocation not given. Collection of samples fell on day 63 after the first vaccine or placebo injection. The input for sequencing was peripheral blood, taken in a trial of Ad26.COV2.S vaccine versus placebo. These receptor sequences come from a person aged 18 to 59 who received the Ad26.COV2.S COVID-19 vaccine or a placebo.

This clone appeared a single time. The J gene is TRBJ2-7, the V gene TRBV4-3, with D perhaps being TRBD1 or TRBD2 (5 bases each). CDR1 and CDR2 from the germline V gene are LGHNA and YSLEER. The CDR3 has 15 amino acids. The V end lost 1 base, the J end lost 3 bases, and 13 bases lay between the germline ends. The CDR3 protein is CASSQAGTESYEQYF. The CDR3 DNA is TGCGCCAGCAGCCAAGCCGGGACCGAAAGCTACGAGCAGTACTTC.

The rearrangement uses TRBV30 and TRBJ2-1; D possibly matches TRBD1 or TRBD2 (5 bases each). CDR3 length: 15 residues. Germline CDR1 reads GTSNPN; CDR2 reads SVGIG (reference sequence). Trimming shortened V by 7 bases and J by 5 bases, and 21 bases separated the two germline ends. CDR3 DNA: TGTGCCTTCCAGTTGAGGGGACGGACGGACAATGAGCAGTTCTTC. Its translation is CAFQLRGRTDNEQFF.

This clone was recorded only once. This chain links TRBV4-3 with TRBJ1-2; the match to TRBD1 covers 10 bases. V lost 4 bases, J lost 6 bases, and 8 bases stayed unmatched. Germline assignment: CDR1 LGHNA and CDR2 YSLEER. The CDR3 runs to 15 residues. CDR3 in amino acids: CASSRYGTGDNGYTF. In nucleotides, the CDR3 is TGCGCCAGCAGCCGTTACGGGACAGGGGATAATGGCTACACCTTC.

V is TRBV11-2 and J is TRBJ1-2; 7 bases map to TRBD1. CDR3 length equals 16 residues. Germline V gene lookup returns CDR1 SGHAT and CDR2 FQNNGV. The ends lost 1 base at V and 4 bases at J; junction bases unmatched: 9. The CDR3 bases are TGTGCCAGCAGCTTAGGGACCGGGACAGTCCCCTATGGCTACACCTTC. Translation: CASSLGTGTVPYGYTF.

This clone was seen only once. The CDR3 nucleotides are TGTGCCAGCAGCGCAAGAGCTATGTTGAACACTGAAGCTTTCTTT. Its protein is CASSARAMLNTEAFF. The gene calls are TRBV9 and TRBJ1-1; D is ambiguous. The CDR3 is made up of 15 amino acids. Germline CDR1 reads SGDLS; CDR2 reads YYNGEE. Between the trimmed V and J ends, which lost 3 bases and 0 bases, there was a span of 12 bases.

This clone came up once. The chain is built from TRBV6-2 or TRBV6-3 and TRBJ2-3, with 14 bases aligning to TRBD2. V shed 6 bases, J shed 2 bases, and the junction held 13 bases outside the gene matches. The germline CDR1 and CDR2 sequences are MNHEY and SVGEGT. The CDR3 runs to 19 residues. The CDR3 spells CASSRGLGGLAGVTDTQYF. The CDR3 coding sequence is TGTGCCAGCAGCCGAGGACTAGGGGGACTAGCGGGAGTCACAGATACGCAGTATTTT.

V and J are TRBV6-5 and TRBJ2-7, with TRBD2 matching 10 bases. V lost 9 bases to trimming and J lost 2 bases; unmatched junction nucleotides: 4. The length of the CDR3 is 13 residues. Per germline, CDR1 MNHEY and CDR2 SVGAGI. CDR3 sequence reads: CASGLAEAYEQYF. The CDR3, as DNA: TGTGCCAGTGGACTAGCGGAGGCCTACGAGCAGTACTTC.

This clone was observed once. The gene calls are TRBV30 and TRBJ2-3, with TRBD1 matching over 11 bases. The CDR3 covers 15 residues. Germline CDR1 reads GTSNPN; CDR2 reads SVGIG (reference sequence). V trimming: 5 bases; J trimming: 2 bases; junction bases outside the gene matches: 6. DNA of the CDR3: TGTGCCTGGTGTAGGGACAGGGGGACCACAGATACGCAGTATTTT. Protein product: CAWCRDRGTTDTQYF. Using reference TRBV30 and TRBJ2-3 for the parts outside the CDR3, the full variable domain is SQTIHQWPATLVQPVGSPLSLECTVEGTSNPNLYWYRQAAGRGLQLLFYSVGIGQISSEVPQNLSASRPQDRQFILSSKKLLLSDSGFYLCAWCRDRGTTDTQYFGPGTRLTVL.

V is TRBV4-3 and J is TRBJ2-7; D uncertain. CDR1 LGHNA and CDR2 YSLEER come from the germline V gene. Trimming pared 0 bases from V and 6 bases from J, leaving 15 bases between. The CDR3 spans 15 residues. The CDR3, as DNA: TGCGCCAGCAGCCAAGATATCACCCTTGGGTTCGAGCAGTACTTC. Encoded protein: CASSQDITLGFEQYF.

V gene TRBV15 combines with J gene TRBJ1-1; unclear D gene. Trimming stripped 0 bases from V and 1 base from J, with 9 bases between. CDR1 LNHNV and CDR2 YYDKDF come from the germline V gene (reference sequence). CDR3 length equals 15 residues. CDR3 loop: CATSRDAVGNTEAFF. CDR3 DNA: TGTGCCACCAGCAGAGATGCGGTTGGGAACACTGAAGCTTTCTTT.

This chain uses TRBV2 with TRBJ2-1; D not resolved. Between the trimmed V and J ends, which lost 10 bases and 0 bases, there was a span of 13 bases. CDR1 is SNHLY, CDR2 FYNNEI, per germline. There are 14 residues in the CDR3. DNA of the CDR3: TGTGCCACTAGAGGTGCCCTCTCCTACAATGAGCAGTTCTTC. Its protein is CATRGALSYNEQFF.

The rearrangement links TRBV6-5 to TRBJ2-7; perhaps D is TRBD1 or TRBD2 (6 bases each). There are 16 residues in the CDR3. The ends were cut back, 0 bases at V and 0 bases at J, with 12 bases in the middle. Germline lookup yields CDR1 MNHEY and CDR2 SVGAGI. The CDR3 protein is CASSYSGGSGSYEQYF. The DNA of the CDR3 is TGTGCCAGCAGTTACTCGGGGGGCTCGGGCTCCTACGAGCAGTACTTC.

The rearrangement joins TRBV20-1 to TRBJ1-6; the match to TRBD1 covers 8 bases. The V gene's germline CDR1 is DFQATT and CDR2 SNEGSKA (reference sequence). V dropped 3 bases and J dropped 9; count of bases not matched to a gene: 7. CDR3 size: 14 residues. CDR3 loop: CSASFQGAGSPLHF. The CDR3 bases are TGCAGTGCTAGTTTCCAGGGGGCTGGTTCACCCCTCCACTTT.

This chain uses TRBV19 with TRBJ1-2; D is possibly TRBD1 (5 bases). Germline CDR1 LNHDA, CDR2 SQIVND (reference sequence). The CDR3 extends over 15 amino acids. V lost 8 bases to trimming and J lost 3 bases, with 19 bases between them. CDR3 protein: CASRLPGIGYYGYTF. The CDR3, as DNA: TGTGCCAGTCGCCTTCCAGGGATCGGGTACTATGGCTACACCTTC.

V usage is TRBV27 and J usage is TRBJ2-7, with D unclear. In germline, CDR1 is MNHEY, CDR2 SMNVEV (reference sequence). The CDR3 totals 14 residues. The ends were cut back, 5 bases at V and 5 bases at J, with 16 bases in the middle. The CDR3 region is CASSPSWGSHEQYF. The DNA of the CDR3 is TGTGCCAGCAGTCCCAGCTGGGGAAGCCACGAGCAGTACTTC.

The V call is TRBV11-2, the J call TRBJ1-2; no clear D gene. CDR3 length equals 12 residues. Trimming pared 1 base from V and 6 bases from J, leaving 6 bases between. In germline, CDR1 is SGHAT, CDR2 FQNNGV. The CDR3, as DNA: TGTGCCAGCAGCTTAGGCCGGGATGGCTACACCTTC. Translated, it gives CASSLGRDGYTF.

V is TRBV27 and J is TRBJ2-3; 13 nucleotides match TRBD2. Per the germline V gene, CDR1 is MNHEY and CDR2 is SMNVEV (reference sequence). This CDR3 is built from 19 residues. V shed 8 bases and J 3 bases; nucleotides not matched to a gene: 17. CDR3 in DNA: TGTGCCAGCTCCAGACACAGGACTAGCGGGAGAGTGGGGACAGATACGCAGTATTTT. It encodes CASSRHRTSGRVGTDTQYF.

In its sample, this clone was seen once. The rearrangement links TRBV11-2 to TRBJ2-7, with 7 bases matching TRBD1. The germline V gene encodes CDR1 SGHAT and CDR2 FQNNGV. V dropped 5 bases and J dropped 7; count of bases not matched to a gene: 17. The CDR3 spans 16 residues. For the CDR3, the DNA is TGTGCCAGCAGCCCCCCCCGGGACAGCACAACGGGGGAGCAGTACTTC. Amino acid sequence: CASSPPRDSTTGEQYF. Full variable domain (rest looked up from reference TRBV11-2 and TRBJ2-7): EAGVAQSPRYKIIEKRQSVAFWCNPISGHATLYWYQQILGQGPKLLIQFQNNGVVDDSQLPKDRFSAERLKGVDSTLKIQPAKLEDSAVYLCASSPPRDSTTGEQYFGPGTRLTVT.

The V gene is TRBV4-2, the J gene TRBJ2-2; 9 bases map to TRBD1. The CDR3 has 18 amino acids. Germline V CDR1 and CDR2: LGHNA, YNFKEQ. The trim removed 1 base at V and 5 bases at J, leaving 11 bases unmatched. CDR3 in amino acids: CASSQGPGGTGRTGELFF. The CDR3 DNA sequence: TGTGCCAGCAGCCAAGGGCCGGGCGGGACAGGGCGTACCGGGGAGCTGTTTTTT.

The CDR3 protein is CAIRLGQGDEFF. The CDR3 DNA reads TGTGCCATCAGGTTAGGACAGGGCGATGAGTTCTTT. The gene calls are TRBV10-3 and TRBJ1-1; the match to TRBD1 covers 8 bases. Germline V gene sequence: CDR1 ENHRY, CDR2 SYGVKD. The V gene end was trimmed by 6 bases and the J gene end by 14 bases; junction bases not matched to a gene: 11. CDR3 length: 12 amino acids.

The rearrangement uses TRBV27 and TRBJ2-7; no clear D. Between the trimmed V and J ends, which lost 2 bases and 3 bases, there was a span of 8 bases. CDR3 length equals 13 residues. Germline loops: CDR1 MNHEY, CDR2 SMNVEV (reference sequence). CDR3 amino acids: CASSLGALYEQYF. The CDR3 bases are TGTGCCAGCAGTTTAGGCGCTCTCTACGAGCAGTACTTC.